This section outlines one T cell receptor (beta chain) sequence together with its context. This sample is part of a study of blood T cell repertoires in COVID-19. Overall study context: The samples span acute and convalescent COVID-19 from the United States, Italy and Spain. In each case, the material was cDNA or gDNA derived from T cells, B-cell-depleted T cells, or PBMCs.

Per the original data handling: Reference gene primers were amplified, and this amplification served to estimate nucleated cell counts. Assay: immunoSEQ multiplex PCR; the TCRdb copy retains only in-frame clones and omits some. For V, J and clone size, that table is used; D and trimming come from the DNA. The sample contains roughly 220,000 clones, 80% of which appear only once. Ages ranged from about 18 to 100 years, with residence in 24 US areas. The receptor was derived from a young man with acute COVID-19. Sequencing was carried out using PBMCs or T cells enriched from blood (not recorded which).

The CDR3, as DNA: TGTGCCAGCAGTTTATCCCGCCTCGGACAGGGGAGGTCCTACGAGCAGTACTTC. Its translation is CASSLSRLGQGRSYEQYF. The chain joins TRBV28 to TRBJ2-7, with 9 bases fitting TRBD1. Unmatched junction bases numbered 11, after V lost 1 base and J lost 1 base. This CDR3 comprises 18 residues. Germline V gene sequence: CDR1 MDHEN, CDR2 SYDVKM.